The subject of this entry is one T cell receptor beta chain. Its cognate antigen is unknown. Each subset's genomic DNA was shared equally among a number of immunoSEQ plates. Clones were sequenced by immunoSEQ multiplex PCR, and TCRdb holds only the in-frame ones, with some missing. The sample contains about 1.5 million clones, roughly 96% of which appear only once. This specimen comes from a study of shared clonotypes between healthy human individuals. Study details: Plates per donor: three CD4 naive, three CD4 memory, two CD8 naive, one CD8 memory. Study-wide results and caveats: Sharing across several donors was seen in 4% to 5% of naive CD4 clonotypes.

Germline V gives CDR1 SGHTA, CDR2 FQGTGA. This CDR3 comprises 16 residues. V lost 0 bases and J lost 6; bases outside the gene matches: 4. Healthy HIV-negative adults without recent acute infections or vaccinations served as donors. This sequence joins TRBV7-3 and TRBJ2-1; 11 nucleotides agree with TRBD1. This receptor was obtained from a man aged 30 to 45 in good health. Sequencing input: naive CD4+ T cells sorted from blood. Subset: CD45RA+ positively selected. The CDR3 bases are TGTGCCAGCAGCTTAACAACTGGGACAGGGGGCAATGAGCAGTTCTTC. Translating it yields CASSLTTGTGGNEQFF.